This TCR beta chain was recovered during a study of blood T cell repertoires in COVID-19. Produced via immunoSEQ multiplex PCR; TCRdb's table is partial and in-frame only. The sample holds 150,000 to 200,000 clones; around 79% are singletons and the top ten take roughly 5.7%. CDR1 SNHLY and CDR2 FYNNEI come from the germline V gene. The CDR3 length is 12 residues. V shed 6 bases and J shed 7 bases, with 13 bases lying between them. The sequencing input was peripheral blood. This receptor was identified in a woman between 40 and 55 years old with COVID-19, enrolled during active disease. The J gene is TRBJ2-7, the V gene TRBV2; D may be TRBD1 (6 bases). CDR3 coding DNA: TGTGCCAGCAGGTGGGGGCCGGGGGAGCAGTACTTC. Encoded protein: CASRWGPGEQYF.